The sample holds many counts of the clone carrying this T cell receptor (beta chain). The antigen is undetermined. All patients were untreated before thyroid surgery. CDR3 length equals 15 residues. The V and J ends lost 1 base and 8 bases, in that order; junction bases with no gene match: 2. Germline assignment: CDR1 LGHDT and CDR2 YNNKEL (reference sequence). The source of the sample is a study of metastatic and nonmetastatic thyroid tumors. For the study at large: Repertoires were compared across blood and tumor or nodule tissue from malignant and benign thyroid patients.

Whole-study results and caveats: Significantly greater TCR beta diversity was reportedly found in malignant thyroid tumors than in benign nodules (in blood and tumor).

In the original analysis: Construction of a distant-metastasis classifier for papillary thyroid cancer relied on CDR3 differences across clinicopathological groups. Through MiXCR, TCRdb re-clonotyped the PCR reads. It is TCRdb's table, rather than the study itself, that gives the V and J calls and clone size. The table lists about 93,000 clones, less than 10% of them singletons. V gene TRBV3-1 combines with J gene TRBJ2-1, with TRBD2 matching over 13 bases. Sequencing was performed on blood. The sequence came from a female donor with papillary thyroid cancer or a benign thyroid nodule (not recorded which). Some clones in this sample may be carry-over from other donors' samples. This chain's CDR3 is CASSQGLAGGHEQFF. CDR3 DNA: TGTGCCAGCAGCCAAGGACTAGCGGGGGGACATGAGCAGTTCTTC.